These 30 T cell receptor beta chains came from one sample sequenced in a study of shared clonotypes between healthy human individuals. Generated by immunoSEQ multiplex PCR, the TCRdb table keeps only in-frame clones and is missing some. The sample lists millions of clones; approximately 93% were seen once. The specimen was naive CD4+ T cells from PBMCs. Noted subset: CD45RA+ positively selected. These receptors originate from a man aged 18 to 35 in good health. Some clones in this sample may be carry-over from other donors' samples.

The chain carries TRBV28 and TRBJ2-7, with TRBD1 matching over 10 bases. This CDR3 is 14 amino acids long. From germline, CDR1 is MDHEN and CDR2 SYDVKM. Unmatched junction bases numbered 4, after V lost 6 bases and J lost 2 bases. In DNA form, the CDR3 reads TGTGCCAGCAGGACAGGGGGCGCAACCTACGAGCAGTACTTC. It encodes CASRTGGATYEQYF.

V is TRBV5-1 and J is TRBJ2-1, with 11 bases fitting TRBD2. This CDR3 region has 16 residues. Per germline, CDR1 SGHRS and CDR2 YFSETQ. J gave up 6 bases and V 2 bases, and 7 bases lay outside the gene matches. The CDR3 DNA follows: TGCGCCAGCAGCTTTAATAGCGGGAGGGCCGTCAATGAGCAGTTCTTC. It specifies CASSFNSGRAVNEQFF.

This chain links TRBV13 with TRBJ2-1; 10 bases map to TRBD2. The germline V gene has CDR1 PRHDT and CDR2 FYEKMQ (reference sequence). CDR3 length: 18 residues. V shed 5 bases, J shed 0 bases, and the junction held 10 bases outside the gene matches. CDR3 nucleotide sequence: TGTGCCAGCAGCCTGACTAGCGGGCGCCCCCGCTCCTACAATGAGCAGTTCTTC. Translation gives CASSLTSGRPRSYNEQFF. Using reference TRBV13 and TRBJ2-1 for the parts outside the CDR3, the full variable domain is AAGVIQSPRHLIKEKRETATLKCYPIPRHDTVYWYQQGPGQDPQFLISFYEKMQSDKGSIPDRFSAQQFSDYHSELNMSSLELGDSALYFCASSLTSGRPRSYNEQFFGPGTRLTVL.

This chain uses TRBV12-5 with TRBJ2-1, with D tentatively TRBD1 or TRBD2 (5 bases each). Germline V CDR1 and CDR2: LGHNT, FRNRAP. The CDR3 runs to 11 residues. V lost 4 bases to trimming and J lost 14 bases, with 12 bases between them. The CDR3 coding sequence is TGTGCTAGTGGTTCCGGGACCAGGGAGTTCTTC. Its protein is CASGSGTREFF.

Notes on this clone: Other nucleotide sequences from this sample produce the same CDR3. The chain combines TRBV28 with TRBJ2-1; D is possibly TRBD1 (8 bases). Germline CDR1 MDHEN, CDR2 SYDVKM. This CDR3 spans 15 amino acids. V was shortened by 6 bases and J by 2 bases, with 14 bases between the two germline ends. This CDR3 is CASRAGTGTYNEQFF. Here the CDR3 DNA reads TGTGCCAGCAGAGCGGGGACAGGTACCTACAATGAGCAGTTCTTC.

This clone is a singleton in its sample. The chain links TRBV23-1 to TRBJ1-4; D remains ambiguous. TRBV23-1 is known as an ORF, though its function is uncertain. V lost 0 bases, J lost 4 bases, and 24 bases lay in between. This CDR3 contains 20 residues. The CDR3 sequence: CASSQSFQVSWTPNNEKLFF. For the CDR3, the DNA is TGCGCCAGCAGTCAATCGTTCCAGGTGTCTTGGACCCCCAATAATGAAAAACTGTTTTTT.

The CDR3 nucleotides read TGTGCCAGCACCTTTGGGGGGACCGTGGAGACCCAGTACTTC. It is translated as CASTFGGTVETQYF. The V call is TRBV7-2, the J call TRBJ2-5, with D possibly TRBD2 on 6 matching bases. V dropped 7 bases and J dropped 5 bases, with 17 bases sitting between them. This CDR3 has 14 amino acids. Germline assignment: CDR1 SGHTA and CDR2 FQGNSA.

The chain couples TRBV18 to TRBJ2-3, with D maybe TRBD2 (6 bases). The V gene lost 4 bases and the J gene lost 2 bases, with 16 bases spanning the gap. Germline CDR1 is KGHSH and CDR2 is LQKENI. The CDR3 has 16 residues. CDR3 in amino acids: CASSLLRERVTDTQYF. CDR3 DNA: TGTGCCAGCTCACTACTCCGGGAGAGGGTCACAGATACGCAGTATTTT.

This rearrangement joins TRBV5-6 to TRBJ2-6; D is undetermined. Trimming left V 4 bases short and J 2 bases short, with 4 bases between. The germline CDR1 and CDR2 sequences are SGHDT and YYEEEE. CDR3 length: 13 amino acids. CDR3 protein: CASSPTGANVLTF. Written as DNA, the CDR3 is TGTGCCAGCAGCCCAACTGGGGCCAACGTCCTGACTTTC.

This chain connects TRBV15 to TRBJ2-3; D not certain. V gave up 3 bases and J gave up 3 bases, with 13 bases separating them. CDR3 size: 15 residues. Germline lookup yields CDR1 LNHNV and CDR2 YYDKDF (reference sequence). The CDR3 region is CATSSRLPGTDTQYF. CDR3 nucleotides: TGTGCCACCAGCAGTAGACTCCCCGGGACAGATACGCAGTATTTT.

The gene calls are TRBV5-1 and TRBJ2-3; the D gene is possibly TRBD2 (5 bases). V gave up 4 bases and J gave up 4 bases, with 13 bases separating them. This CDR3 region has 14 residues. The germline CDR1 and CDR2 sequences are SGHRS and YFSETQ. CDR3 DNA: TGCGCCAGCAGCACGGTAGGAGGAGCAGATACGCAGTATTTT. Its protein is CASSTVGGADTQYF.

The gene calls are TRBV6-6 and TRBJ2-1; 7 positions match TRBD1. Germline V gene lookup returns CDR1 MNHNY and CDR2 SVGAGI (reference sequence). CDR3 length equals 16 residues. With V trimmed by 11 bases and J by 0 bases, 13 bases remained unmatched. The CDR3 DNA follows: TGTGCCCGACTGAGGGGGCCGGCTAGCTCCTACAATGAGCAGTTCTTC. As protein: CARLRGPASSYNEQFF.

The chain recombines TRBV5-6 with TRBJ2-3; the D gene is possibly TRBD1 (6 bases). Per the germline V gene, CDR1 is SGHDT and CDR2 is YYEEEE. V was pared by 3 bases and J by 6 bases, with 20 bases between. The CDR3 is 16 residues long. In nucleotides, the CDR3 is TGTGCCAGCAGCTCAACCGGGACACAAAAGGCGGATACGCAGTATTTT. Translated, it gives CASSSTGTQKADTQYF.

The chain's CDR3 is CASSPRDSQETQYF. The CDR3 DNA is TGCGCCAGCAGCCCGCGGGACAGCCAAGAGACCCAGTACTTC. This chain links TRBV5-1 with TRBJ2-5; a weak D match, TRBD1 (7 bases). V was pared by 4 bases and J by 1 base, with 11 bases between. Germline V gene lookup returns CDR1 SGHRS and CDR2 YFSETQ. The CDR3 covers 14 residues. The variable domain in full, completed from reference TRBV5-1 and TRBJ2-5, reads KAGVTQTPRYLIKTRGQQVTLSCSPISGHRSVSWYQQTPGQGLQFLFEYFSETQRNKGNFPGRFSGRQFSNSRSEMNVSTLELGDSALYLCASSPRDSQETQYFGPGTRLLVL.

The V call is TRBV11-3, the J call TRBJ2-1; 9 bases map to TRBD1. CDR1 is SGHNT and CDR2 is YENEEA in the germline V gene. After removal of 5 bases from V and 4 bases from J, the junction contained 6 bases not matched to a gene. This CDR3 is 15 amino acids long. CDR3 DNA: TGTGCCAGCAGCCCAGGACAGGGGCTGTACAATGAGCAGTTCTTC. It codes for CASSPGQGLYNEQFF.

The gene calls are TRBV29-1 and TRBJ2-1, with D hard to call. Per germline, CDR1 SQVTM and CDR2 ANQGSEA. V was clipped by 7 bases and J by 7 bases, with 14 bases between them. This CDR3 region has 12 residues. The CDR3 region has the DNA TGCAGCGCCCCCGACGGGCCGAATGAGCAGTTCTTC. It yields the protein CSAPDGPNEQFF.

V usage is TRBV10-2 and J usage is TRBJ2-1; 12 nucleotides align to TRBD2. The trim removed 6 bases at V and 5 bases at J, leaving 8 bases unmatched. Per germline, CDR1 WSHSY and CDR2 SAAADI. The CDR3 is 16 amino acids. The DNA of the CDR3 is TGCGCCAGCAGGGAGCCGGGACTAGCGGGTAACAATGAGCAGTTCTTC. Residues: CASREPGLAGNNEQFF.

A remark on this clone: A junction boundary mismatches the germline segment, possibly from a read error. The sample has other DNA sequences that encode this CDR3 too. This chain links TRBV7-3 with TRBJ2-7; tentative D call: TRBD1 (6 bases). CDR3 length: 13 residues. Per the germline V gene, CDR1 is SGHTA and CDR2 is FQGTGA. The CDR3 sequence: CASSLTGSGEQYF. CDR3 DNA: TGTGCCAGCAGCCTAACAGGGTCGGGCGAGCAGTACTTC.

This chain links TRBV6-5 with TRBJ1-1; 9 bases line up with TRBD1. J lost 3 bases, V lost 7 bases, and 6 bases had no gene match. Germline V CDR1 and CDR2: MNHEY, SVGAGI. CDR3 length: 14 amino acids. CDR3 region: CASTQDRGYTEAFF. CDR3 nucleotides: TGTGCCAGCACCCAGGACAGGGGTTACACTGAAGCTTTCTTT.

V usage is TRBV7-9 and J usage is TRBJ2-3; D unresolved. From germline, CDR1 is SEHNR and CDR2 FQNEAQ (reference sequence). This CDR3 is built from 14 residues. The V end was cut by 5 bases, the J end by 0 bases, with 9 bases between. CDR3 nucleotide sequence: TGTGCCAGCAGCCTAATCGAGAGCACAGATACGCAGTATTTT. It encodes CASSLIESTDTQYF. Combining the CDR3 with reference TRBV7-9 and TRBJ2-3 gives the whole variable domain DTGVSQNPRHKITKRGQNVTFRCDPISEHNRLYWYRQTLGQGPEFLTYFQNEAQLEKSRLLSDRFSAERPKGSFSTLEIQRTEQGDSAMYLCASSLIESTDTQYFGPGTRLTVL.

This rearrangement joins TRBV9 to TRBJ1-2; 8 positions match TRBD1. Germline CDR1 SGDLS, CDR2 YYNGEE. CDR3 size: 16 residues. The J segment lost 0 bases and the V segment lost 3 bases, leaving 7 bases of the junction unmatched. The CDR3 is CASSDRRGQANYGYTF. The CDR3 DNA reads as TGTGCCAGCAGCGACCGGAGGGGACAGGCTAACTATGGCTACACCTTC.

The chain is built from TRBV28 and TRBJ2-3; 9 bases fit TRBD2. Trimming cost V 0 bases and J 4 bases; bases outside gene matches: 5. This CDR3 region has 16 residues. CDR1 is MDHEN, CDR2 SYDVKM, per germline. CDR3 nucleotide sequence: TGTGCCAGCAGTTTATGGGCTAGCGGGGACTCAGATACGCAGTATTTT. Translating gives CASSLWASGDSDTQYF.

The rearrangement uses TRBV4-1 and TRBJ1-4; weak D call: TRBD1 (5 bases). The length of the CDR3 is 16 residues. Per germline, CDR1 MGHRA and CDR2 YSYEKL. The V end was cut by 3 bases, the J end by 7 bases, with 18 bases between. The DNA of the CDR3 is TGCGCCAGCAGCCAGCGAGGGGTTTTTCGAGGTGAAAAACTGTTTTTT. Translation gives CASSQRGVFRGEKLFF.

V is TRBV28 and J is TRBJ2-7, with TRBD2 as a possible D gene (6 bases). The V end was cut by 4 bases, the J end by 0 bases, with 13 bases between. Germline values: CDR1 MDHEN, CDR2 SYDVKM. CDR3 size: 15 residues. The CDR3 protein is CASSSGGTGSYEQYF. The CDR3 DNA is TGTGCCAGCAGTTCGGGCGGGACGGGCTCCTACGAGCAGTACTTC.

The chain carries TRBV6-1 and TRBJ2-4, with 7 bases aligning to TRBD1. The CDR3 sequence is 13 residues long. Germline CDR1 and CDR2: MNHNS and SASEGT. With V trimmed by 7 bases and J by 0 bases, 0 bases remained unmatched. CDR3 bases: TGTGCCAGCAAGGGGGCAGCCAAAAACATTCAGTACTTC. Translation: CASKGAAKNIQYF.

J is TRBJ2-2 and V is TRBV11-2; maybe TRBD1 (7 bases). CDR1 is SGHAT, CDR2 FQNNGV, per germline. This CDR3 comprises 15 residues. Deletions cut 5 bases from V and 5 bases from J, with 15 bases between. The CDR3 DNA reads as TGTGCCAGCAGCCCCCAGGGGGGCTGGACCGGGGAGCTGTTTTTT. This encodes CASSPQGGWTGELFF. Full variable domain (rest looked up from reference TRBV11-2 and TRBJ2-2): EAGVAQSPRYKIIEKRQSVAFWCNPISGHATLYWYQQILGQGPKLLIQFQNNGVVDDSQLPKDRFSAERLKGVDSTLKIQPAKLEDSAVYLCASSPQGGWTGELFFGEGSRLTVL.

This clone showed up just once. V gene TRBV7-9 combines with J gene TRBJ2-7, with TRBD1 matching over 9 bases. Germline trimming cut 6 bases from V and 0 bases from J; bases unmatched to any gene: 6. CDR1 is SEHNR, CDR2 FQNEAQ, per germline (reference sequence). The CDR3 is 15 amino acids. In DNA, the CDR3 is TGTGCCAGCAGATTGGGGACAGGGAGCTCCTACGAGCAGTACTTC. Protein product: CASRLGTGSSYEQYF.

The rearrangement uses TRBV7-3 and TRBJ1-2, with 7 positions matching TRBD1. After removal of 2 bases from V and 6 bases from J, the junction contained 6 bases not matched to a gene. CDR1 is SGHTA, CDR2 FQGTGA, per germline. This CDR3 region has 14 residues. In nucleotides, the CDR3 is TGTGCCAGCAGCTTAGGGAGACAGGGTGATGGCTACACCTTC. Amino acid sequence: CASSLGRQGDGYTF.

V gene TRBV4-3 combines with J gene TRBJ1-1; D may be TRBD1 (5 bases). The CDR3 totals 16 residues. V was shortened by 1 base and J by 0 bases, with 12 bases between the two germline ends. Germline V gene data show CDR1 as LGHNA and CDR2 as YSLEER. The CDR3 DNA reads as TGCGCCAGCAGCCAAGGGGGGGGGAAAGTGAACACTGAAGCTTTCTTT. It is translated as CASSQGGGKVNTEAFF.

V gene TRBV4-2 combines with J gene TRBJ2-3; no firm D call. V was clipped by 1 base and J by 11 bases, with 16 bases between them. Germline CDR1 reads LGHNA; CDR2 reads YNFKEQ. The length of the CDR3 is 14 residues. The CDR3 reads CASSQAAALIGQYF. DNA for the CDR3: TGTGCCAGCAGCCAAGCCGCTGCACTGATTGGGCAGTATTTT.